These 6 T cell receptor beta chains were sequenced from one sample in a study of cytomegalovirus exposure and HLA in healthy donors. The study ran its PCR with 60 Vbeta and 13 Jbeta primers. Measured with immunoSEQ multiplex PCR; TCRdb has only the in-frame clones, and not every one. This table holds 170,000 or so clones, 80% to 90% found once. Specimen: PBMCs. These receptors all stem from a young woman in good health and CMV-seronegative.

DNA for the CDR3: TGTGCCATCTTTCGGCCAGGAGGGAACGAGCAGTACTTC. Its translation is CAIFRPGGNEQYF. The J gene is TRBJ2-7, the V gene TRBV10-3; D is possibly TRBD2 (6 bases). CDR3 length: 13 amino acids. CDR1 is ENHRY and CDR2 is SYGVKD in the germline V gene. V shed 8 bases and J shed 5 bases, with 16 bases lying between them.

The chain combines TRBV15 with TRBJ2-7; 8 bases agree with TRBD2. Trimming at V came to 6 bases and at J to 4 bases, leaving 5 bases not matched to a gene. This CDR3 is built from 13 residues. Germline lookup yields CDR1 LNHNV and CDR2 YYDKDF (reference sequence). CDR3 bases: TGTGCCACCAGGTCGGGGGGGGTTTACGAGCAGTACTTC. This gives the protein CATRSGGVYEQYF.

V is TRBV7-8 and J is TRBJ2-7; D is ambiguous. CDR1 is SGHVS, CDR2 FQNEAQ, per germline. This CDR3 has 12 residues. Deletions cut 4 bases from V and 4 bases from J, with 8 bases between. In DNA form, the CDR3 reads TGTGCCAGCAGCTCGCCAGGATACGAGCAGTACTTC. Residues: CASSSPGYEQYF.

The J gene is TRBJ1-2, the V gene TRBV28; D is possibly TRBD1 (6 bases). Germline CDR1 reads MDHEN; CDR2 reads SYDVKM. This CDR3 region has 13 residues. The V and J ends lost 5 bases and 8 bases respectively, with 15 bases between them. The CDR3, as DNA: TGTGCCAGCAGTAGGACAGTCTTAGGAGGCTACACCTTC. Its protein is CASSRTVLGGYTF.

The chain recombines TRBV7-8 with TRBJ1-3; D ambiguous. Germline assignment: CDR1 SGHVS and CDR2 FQNEAQ. Trimming took 4 bases from V and 0 from J, leaving 7 bases between them. There are 14 residues in the CDR3. The CDR3 DNA reads as TGTGCCAGCAGCTGGGCGAGCTCTGGAAACACCATATATTTT. Amino acids: CASSWASSGNTIYF.

The chain employs TRBV28 and TRBJ2-7, with unresolved D. There are 11 residues in the CDR3. Germline V gene data show CDR1 as MDHEN and CDR2 as SYDVKM. V was trimmed by 6 bases and J by 9 bases, leaving 12 bases between them. CDR3 amino acids: CASSRVGLQYF. The CDR3, as DNA: TGTGCCAGCAGCCGAGTTGGTCTGCAGTACTTC.